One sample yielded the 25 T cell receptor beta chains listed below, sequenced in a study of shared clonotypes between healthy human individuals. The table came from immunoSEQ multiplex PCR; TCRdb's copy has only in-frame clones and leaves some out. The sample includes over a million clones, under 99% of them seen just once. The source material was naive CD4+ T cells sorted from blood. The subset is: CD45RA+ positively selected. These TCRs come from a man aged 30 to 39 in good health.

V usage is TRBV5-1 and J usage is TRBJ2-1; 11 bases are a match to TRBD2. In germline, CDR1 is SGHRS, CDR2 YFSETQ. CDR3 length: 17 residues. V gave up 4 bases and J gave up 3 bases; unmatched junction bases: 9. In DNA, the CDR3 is TGCGCCAGCAGCGCCAATCAACTAGCGGGGGTCTACAATGAGCAGTTCTTC. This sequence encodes CASSANQLAGVYNEQFF.

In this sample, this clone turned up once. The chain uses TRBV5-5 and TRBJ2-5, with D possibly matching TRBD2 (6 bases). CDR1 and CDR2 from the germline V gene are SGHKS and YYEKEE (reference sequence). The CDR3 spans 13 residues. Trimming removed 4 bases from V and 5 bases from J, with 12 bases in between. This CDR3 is CASSRGSWETQYF. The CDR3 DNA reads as TGTGCCAGCAGCCGGGGGAGCTGGGAGACCCAGTACTTC.

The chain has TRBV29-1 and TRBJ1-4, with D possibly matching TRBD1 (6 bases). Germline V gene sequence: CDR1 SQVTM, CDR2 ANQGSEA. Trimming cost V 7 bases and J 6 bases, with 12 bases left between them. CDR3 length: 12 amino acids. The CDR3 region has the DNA TGCAGCGGAACCGGGGGCGATGAAAAACTGTTTTTT. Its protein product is CSGTGGDEKLFF.

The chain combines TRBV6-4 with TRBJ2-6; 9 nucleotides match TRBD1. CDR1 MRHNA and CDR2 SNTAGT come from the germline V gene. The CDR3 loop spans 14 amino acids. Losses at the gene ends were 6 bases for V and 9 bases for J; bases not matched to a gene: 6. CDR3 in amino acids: CASRADRGGNVLTF. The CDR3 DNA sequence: TGTGCCAGCAGAGCGGACAGGGGAGGCAACGTCCTGACTTTC.

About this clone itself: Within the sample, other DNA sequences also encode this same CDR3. The CDR3 nucleotides read TGTGCCAGCAGTTGGGGGTACGAGCAGTACTTC. Its translation is CASSWGYEQYF. The rearrangement links TRBV28 to TRBJ2-7; D possibly uses TRBD1 or TRBD2 (5 bases each). The ends were cut back, 4 bases at V and 4 bases at J, with 5 bases in the middle. Looked up from germline, CDR1 is MDHEN and CDR2 is SYDVKM. This CDR3 spans 11 amino acids.

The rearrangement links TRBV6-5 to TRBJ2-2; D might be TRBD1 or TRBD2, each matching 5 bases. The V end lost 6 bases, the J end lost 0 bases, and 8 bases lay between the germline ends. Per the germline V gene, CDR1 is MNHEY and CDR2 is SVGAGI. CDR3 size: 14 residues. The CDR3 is CASRWGTNTGELFF. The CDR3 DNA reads TGTGCCAGCAGATGGGGGACGAACACCGGGGAGCTGTTTTTT.

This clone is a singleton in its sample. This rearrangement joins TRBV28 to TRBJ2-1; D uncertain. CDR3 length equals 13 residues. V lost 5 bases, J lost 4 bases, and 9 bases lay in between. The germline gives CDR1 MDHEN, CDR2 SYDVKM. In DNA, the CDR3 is TGTGCCAGCAGTGCCCAGTTTTACAATGAGCAGTTCTTC. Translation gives CASSAQFYNEQFF.

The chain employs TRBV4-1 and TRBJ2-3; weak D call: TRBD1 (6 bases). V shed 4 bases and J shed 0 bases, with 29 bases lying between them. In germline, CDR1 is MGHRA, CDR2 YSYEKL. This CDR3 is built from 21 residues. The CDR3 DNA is TGCGCCAGCAGCCCTTTAAAAACCCACAGGGCGGACGGCACTAGCACAGATACGCAGTATTTT. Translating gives CASSPLKTHRADGTSTDTQYF.

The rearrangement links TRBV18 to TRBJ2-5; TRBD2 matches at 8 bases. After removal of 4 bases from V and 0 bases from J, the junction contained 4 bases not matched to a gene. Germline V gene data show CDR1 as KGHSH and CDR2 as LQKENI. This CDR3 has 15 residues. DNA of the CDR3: TGTGCCAGCTCACGTTCTAGCGGGTACCAAGAGACCCAGTACTTC. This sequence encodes CASSRSSGYQETQYF.

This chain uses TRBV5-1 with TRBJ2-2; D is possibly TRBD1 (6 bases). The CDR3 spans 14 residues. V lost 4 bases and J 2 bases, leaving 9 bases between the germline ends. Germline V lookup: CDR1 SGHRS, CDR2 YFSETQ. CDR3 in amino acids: CASSQQGNTGELFF. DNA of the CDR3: TGCGCCAGCAGCCAACAGGGTAACACCGGGGAGCTGTTTTTT.

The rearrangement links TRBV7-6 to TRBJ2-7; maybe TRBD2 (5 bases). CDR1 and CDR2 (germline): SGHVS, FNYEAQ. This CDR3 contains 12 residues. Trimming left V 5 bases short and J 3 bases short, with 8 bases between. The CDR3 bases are TGTGCCAGCAGCCCAGAGGGCTACGAGCAGTACTTC. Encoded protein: CASSPEGYEQYF. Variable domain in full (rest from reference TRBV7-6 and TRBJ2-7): GAGVSQSPRYKVTKRGQDVALRCDPISGHVSLYWYRQALGQGPEFLTYFNYEAQQDKSGLPNDRFSAERPEGSISTLTIQRTEQRDSAMYRCASSPEGYEQYFGPGTRLTVT.

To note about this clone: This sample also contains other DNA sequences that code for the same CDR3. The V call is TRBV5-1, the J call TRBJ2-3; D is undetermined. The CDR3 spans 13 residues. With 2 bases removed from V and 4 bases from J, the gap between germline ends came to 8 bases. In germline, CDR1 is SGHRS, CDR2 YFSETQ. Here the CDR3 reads CASSLQGSDTQYF. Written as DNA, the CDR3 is TGCGCCAGCAGCTTACAAGGGTCAGATACGCAGTATTTT. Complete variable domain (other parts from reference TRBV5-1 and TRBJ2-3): KAGVTQTPRYLIKTRGQQVTLSCSPISGHRSVSWYQQTPGQGLQFLFEYFSETQRNKGNFPGRFSGRQFSNSRSEMNVSTLELGDSALYLCASSLQGSDTQYFGPGTRLTVL.

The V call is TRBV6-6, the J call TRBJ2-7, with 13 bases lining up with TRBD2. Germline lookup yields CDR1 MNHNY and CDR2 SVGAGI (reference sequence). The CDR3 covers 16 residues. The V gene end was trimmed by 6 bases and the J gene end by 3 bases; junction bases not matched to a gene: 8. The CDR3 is CASRRTSGSGVYEQYF. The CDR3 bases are TGTGCCAGCAGGAGGACTAGCGGGAGTGGGGTCTACGAGCAGTACTTC.

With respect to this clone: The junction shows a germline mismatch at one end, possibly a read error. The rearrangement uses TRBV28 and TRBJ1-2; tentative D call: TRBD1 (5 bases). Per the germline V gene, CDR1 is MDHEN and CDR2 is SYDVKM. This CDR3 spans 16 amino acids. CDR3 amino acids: CASRLLGLTGHYGYTF. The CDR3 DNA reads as TGTGCCAGCCGTTTATTGGGACTCACAGGACACTATGGCTACACCTTC.

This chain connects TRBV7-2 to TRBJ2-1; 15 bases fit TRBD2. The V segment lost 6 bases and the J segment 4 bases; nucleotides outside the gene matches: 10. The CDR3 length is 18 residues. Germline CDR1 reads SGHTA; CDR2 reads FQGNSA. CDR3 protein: CASRRTSGRAYNYNEQFF. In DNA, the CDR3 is TGTGCCAGCAGACGGACTAGCGGGAGGGCCTATAATTACAATGAGCAGTTCTTC.

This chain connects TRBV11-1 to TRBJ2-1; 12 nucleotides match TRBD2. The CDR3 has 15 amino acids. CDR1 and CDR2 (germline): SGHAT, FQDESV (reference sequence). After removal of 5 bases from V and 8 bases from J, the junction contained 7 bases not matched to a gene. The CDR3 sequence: CASSHELAGGHEQFF. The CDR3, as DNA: TGTGCCAGCAGCCACGAACTAGCGGGAGGACATGAGCAGTTCTTC.

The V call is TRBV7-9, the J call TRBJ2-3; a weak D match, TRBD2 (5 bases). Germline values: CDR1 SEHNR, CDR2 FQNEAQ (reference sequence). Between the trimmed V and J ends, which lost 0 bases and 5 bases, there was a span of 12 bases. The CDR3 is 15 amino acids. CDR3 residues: CASSLAEAPGDTQYF. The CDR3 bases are TGTGCCAGCAGCTTAGCGGAGGCCCCCGGAGATACGCAGTATTTT.

The CDR3 loop is CASSIQIFGVLGYEQYF. The CDR3, as DNA: TGTGCCAGCAGCATACAGATATTTGGTGTACTGGGCTACGAGCAGTACTTC. The chain carries TRBV2 and TRBJ2-7; D unclear. With 6 bases removed from V and 3 bases from J, the gap between germline ends came to 24 bases. Germline CDR1 SNHLY, CDR2 FYNNEI. CDR3 length: 17 residues.

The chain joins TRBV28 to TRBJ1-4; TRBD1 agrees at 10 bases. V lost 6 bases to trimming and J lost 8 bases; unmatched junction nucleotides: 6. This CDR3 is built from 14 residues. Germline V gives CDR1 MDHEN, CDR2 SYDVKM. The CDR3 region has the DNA TGTGCCAGCAGCCGACAGGGGGCTGGGGAAAAACTGTTTTTT. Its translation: CASSRQGAGEKLFF. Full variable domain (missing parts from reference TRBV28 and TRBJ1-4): DVKVTQSSRYLVKRTGEKVFLECVQDMDHENMFWYRQDPGLGLRLIYFSYDVKMKEKGDIPEGYSVSREKKERFSLILESASTNQTSMYLCASSRQGAGEKLFFGSGTQLSVL.

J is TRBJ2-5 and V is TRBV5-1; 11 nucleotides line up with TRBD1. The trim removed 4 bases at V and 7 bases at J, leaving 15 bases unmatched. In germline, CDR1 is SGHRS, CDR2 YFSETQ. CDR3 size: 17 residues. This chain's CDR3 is CASSTRPSGQGVRTQYF. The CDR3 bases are TGCGCCAGCAGCACACGTCCGTCGGGACAGGGGGTACGGACCCAGTACTTC.

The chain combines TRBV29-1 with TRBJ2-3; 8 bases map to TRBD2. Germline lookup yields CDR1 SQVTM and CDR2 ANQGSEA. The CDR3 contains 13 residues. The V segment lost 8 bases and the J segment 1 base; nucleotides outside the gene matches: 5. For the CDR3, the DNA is TGCAGCTCCGAAGCGGGAGGCACAGATACGCAGTATTTT. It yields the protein CSSEAGGTDTQYF.

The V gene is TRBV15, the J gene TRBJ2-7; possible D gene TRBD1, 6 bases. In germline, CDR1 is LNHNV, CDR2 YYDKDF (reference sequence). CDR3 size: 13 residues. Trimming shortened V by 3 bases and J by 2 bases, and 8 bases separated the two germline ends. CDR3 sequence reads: CATSSNRAYEQYF. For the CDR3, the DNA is TGTGCCACCAGCAGTAACAGGGCCTACGAGCAGTACTTC.

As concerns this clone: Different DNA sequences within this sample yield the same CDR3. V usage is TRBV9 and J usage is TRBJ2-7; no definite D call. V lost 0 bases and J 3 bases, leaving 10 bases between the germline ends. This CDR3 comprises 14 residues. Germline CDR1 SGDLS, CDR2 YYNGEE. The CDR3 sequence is CASSVAHGSYEQYF. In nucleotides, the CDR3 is TGTGCCAGCAGCGTAGCTCATGGCAGCTACGAGCAGTACTTC.

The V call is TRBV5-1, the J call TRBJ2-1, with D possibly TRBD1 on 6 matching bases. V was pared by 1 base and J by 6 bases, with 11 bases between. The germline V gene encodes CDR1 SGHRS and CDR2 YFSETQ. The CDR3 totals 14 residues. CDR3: CASSLTGSANEQFF. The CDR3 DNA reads TGCGCCAGCAGCTTGACAGGGTCAGCCAATGAGCAGTTCTTC.

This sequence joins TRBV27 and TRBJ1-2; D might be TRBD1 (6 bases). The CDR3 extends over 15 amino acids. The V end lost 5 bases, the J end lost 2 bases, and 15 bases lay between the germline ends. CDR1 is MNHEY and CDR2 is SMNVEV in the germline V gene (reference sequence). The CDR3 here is CASSPGQKINYGYTF. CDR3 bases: TGTGCCAGCAGTCCCGGACAGAAAATAAACTATGGCTACACCTTC.